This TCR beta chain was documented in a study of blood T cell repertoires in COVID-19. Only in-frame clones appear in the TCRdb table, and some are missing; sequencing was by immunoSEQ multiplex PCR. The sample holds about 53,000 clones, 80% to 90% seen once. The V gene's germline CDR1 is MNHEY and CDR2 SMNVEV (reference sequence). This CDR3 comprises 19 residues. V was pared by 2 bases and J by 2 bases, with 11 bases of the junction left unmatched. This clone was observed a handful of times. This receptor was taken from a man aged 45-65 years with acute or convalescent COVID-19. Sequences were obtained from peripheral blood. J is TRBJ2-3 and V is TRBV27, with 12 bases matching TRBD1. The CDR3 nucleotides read TGTGCCAGCAGTTTAAGGGGGACAGGGGGCTTGTGGAACACAGATACGCAGTATTTT. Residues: CASSLRGTGGLWNTDTQYF.